The 28 T cell receptor beta chains in this list originate from one sample, sequenced in a study of blood T cells in healthy people across ages. A J-beta primer mix and a sample-barcoded 5' primer were used in a second PCR of about 7 to 12 cycles. TCRdb reprocessed the 5' RACE reads with MiXCR, giving one entry per CDR3 protein. Of 850,000 to 1,100,000 distinct CDR3 sequences in the sample, approximately 38% were seen once. Specimen: blood. The source is a young man in good health.

This clonotype was seen a handful of times. Here the CDR3 reads CASSYSPPGSGGSTDTQYF. The CDR3 region has the DNA TGTGCCAGCAGTTACTCCCCCCCGGGTAGCGGGGGTAGCACAGATACGCAGTATTTT. The genes are TRBV6-5 and TRBJ2-3, with 9 bases lining up with TRBD2. The germline V gene encodes CDR1 MNHEY and CDR2 SVGAGI. This CDR3 is 19 amino acids long. With 0 bases clipped from V and 0 bases from J, the junction kept 10 bases outside the gene matches.

The chain couples TRBV4-1 to TRBJ2-3; D is possibly TRBD2 (6 bases). Germline V gives CDR1 MGHRA, CDR2 YSYEKL. CDR3 size: 18 residues. With 1 base removed from V and 4 bases from J, the gap between germline ends came to 21 bases. This chain's CDR3 is CASSQGAARRGSADTQYF. CDR3 DNA sequence: TGCGCCAGCAGCCAAGGCGCGGCTAGGCGGGGAAGCGCAGATACGCAGTATTTT.

The CDR3 sequence is CASSLDQGIQKLFF. DNA of the CDR3: TGTGCCAGCAGCTTAGACCAGGGGATACAAAAACTGTTTTTT. The J gene is TRBJ1-4, the V gene TRBV7-2; perhaps TRBD1 as D (6 bases). Germline CDR1 is SGHTA and CDR2 is FQGNSA. The CDR3 contains 14 residues. V gave up 1 base and J gave up 9 bases, with 12 bases separating them.

The chain couples TRBV10-3 to TRBJ1-1; D gene ambiguous. The CDR3 loop spans 16 amino acids. Germline CDR1 ENHRY, CDR2 SYGVKD. V was cut by 0 bases and J by 4 bases, with 15 bases left in between. The CDR3 DNA reads TGTGCCATCAGTGAGTCTTTTAATGAGGAGCTCACTGAAGCTTTCTTT. This translates into CAISESFNEELTEAFF.

V usage is TRBV6-2 or TRBV6-3 and J usage is TRBJ2-5; 7 bases align to TRBD1. Looked up from germline, CDR1 is MNHEY and CDR2 is SVGEGT. The J segment lost 3 bases and the V segment lost 4 bases, leaving 14 bases of the junction unmatched. The CDR3 totals 17 residues. The CDR3 loop is CASSSSRIGTEEETQYF. The CDR3 DNA follows: TGTGCCAGCAGTTCGAGTCGAATCGGGACAGAGGAAGAGACCCAGTACTTC.

Regarding this clonotype: This clone may be a read error of a much larger clone one base away. J is TRBJ2-1 and V is TRBV12-3 or TRBV12-4; D uncertain. Trimming took off 3 bases at V and 13 bases at J, with 13 bases between the two ends. The CDR3 runs 12 residues. In DNA form, the CDR3 reads TGTGCCAGCAGTTTCTCCCAAGAGACCCAGTTCTTC. As protein: CASSFSQETQFF.

This clonotype has more than one count but fewer than ten. The chain couples TRBV4-2 to TRBJ2-5, with TRBD1 identical over 7 bases. The V and J ends lost 2 bases and 2 bases, in that order; junction bases with no gene match: 2. The CDR3 has 14 residues. The germline gives CDR1 LGHNA, CDR2 YNFKEQ. The CDR3 DNA sequence: TGTGCCAGCAGCCAACCGGGACAGCAAGAGACCCAGTACTTC. This codes for CASSQPGQQETQYF.

This clonotype was detected a few times. The chain uses TRBV12-3 or TRBV12-4 and TRBJ1-4; unclear D gene. V was clipped by 6 bases and J by 0 bases, with 11 bases between them. This CDR3 is 15 amino acids long. In DNA form, the CDR3 reads TGTGCCAGCAGCCACGACCCCTCAACTAATGAAAAACTGTTTTTT. This encodes CASSHDPSTNEKLFF.

This sequence joins TRBV12-3 or TRBV12-4 and TRBJ1-4; TRBD1 might be the D (6 bases). V was cut by 5 bases and J by 7 bases, with 17 bases left in between. There are 15 residues in the CDR3. The chain's CDR3 is CASSPRGSGAEKLFF. The CDR3 DNA follows: TGTGCCAGCAGTCCTAGGGGGTCCGGGGCTGAAAAACTGTTTTTT.

This chain connects TRBV5-1 to TRBJ1-1; 9 bases are a match to TRBD1. V shed 2 bases and J 1 base; nucleotides not matched to a gene: 3. This CDR3 has 15 residues. The germline gives CDR1 SGHRS, CDR2 YFSETQ. This CDR3 reads CASSFPTGGNTEAFF. The CDR3, as DNA: TGCGCCAGCAGCTTTCCGACAGGGGGGAACACTGAAGCTTTCTTT.

V and J are TRBV5-4 and TRBJ2-1, with D perhaps TRBD2 (6 bases). V was pared by 4 bases and J by 5 bases, with 19 bases between. Germline CDR1 is SGHNT and CDR2 is YYREEE (reference sequence). CDR3 length: 16 amino acids. CDR3 in amino acids: CASSTDRDWKNNEQFF. The CDR3 coding sequence is TGTGCCAGCAGCACAGACCGGGACTGGAAAAACAATGAGCAGTTCTTC.

For this clonotype: At one end, the junction sequence differs from germline, possibly due to a read error. CDR3: CARSFSETQYF. CDR3 coding DNA: TGTGCCAGAAGCTTCTCTGAGACCCAGTACTTC. The rearrangement links TRBV7-2 to TRBJ2-5; D unresolved. CDR1 is SGHTA, CDR2 FQGNSA, per germline. There are 11 residues in the CDR3.

The chain couples TRBV28 to TRBJ2-5; D call uncertain. The CDR3 covers 14 residues. Trimming left V 6 bases short and J 2 bases short, with 13 bases between. The V gene's germline CDR1 is MDHEN and CDR2 SYDVKM. CDR3 residues: CASSVLGEQETQYF. DNA of the CDR3: TGTGCCAGCAGCGTACTCGGTGAACAAGAGACCCAGTACTTC. Full variable domain (missing parts from reference TRBV28 and TRBJ2-5): DVKVTQSSRYLVKRTGEKVFLECVQDMDHENMFWYRQDPGLGLRLIYFSYDVKMKEKGDIPEGYSVSREKKERFSLILESASTNQTSMYLCASSVLGEQETQYFGPGTRLLVL.

This clonotype was seen a few times. This chain links TRBV5-1 with TRBJ2-3; D is perhaps TRBD1 or TRBD2 (5 bases each). The ends were cut back, 3 bases at V and 0 bases at J, with 14 bases in the middle. The CDR3 runs to 16 residues. Per the germline V gene, CDR1 is SGHRS and CDR2 is YFSETQ. The CDR3 bases are TGCGCCAGCAGCTCCGGGACCCCAAGGAGCACAGATACGCAGTATTTT. Amino acid sequence: CASSSGTPRSTDTQYF.

Written as DNA, the CDR3 is TGTGCCAGCAGTTATGTGGTGGTATCTAGCACAGATACGCAGTATTTT. Its translation is CASSYVVVSSTDTQYF. The chain couples TRBV6-2 or TRBV6-3 to TRBJ2-3; D call uncertain. This CDR3 region has 16 residues. The V end was cut by 3 bases, the J end by 0 bases, with 13 bases between. Germline V gene lookup returns CDR1 MNHEY and CDR2 SVGEGT.

As to this clonotype: A read error may account for a junction end that differs from germline. V is TRBV7-3 and J is TRBJ2-5, with D possibly being TRBD1 (6 bases). TRBJ2-7 explains the end of the DNA better; the J call may be wrong. Germline V gene sequence: CDR1 SGHTA, CDR2 FQGTGA. This CDR3 has 14 amino acids. The CDR3 spells CVSSSSGVSYEQYF. The CDR3 DNA sequence: TGTGTCAGCAGCTCTTCAGGGGTATCCTACGAGCAGTACTTC.

The DNA for the CDR3 is TGTGCCAGCACCATCGCAGGGGATAATTCACCCCTCCACTTT. This encodes CASTIAGDNSPLHF. The rearrangement joins TRBV2 to TRBJ1-6; possibly TRBD1 for D (6 bases). This CDR3 is 14 amino acids long. CDR1 SNHLY and CDR2 FYNNEI come from the germline V gene. Trimming took 7 bases from V and 5 from J, leaving 12 bases between them.

The chain carries TRBV29-1 and TRBJ1-1, with TRBD1 identical over 8 bases. The CDR3 has 14 residues. The junction had 7 bases not matched to a gene; V was cut back by 6 bases and J by 1 base. Per the germline V gene, CDR1 is SQVTM and CDR2 is ANQGSEA. This CDR3 reads CSVGPTGANTEAFF. CDR3 DNA: TGCAGCGTGGGACCGACAGGGGCGAACACTGAAGCTTTCTTT.

The rearrangement links TRBV25-1 to TRBJ2-1; D remains ambiguous. The J call may be wrong; the DNA end is better matched by TRBJ2-7. The germline V gene has CDR1 MGHDK and CDR2 SYGVNS. The CDR3 covers 15 residues. CDR3 bases: TGTGCCAGCAGTGAGCCGGGCATATCCTACAATGAGCAGTACTTC. Its protein is CASSEPGISYNEQYF.

This clonotype was observed a handful of times. The chain is built from TRBV9 and TRBJ2-3; D uncertain. Germline V lookup: CDR1 SGDLS, CDR2 YYNGEE. The CDR3 runs to 16 residues. Trimming pared 0 bases from V and 1 base from J, leaving 12 bases between. CDR3 DNA: TGTGCCAGCAGCGTAGGTCTCTGGGAAGGCACAGATACGCAGTATTTT. This translates into CASSVGLWEGTDTQYF.

This sequence joins TRBV4-3 and TRBJ1-6; 8 bases align to TRBD1. This CDR3 is built from 18 residues. V gave up 0 bases and J gave up 8 bases; unmatched junction bases: 12. Looked up from germline, CDR1 is LGHNA and CDR2 is YSLEER. This chain's CDR3 is CASSQDWAGGFRDSPLHF. The DNA for the CDR3 is TGCGCCAGCAGCCAAGATTGGGCAGGGGGCTTTCGCGATTCACCCCTCCACTTT.

The V and J genes are TRBV5-1 and TRBJ1-4; 9 nucleotides align to TRBD1. This CDR3 is built from 14 residues. V lost 4 bases to trimming and J lost 7 bases; unmatched junction nucleotides: 5. The V gene's germline CDR1 is SGHRS and CDR2 YFSETQ. The CDR3: CASSADRGSEKLFF. The DNA of the CDR3 is TGCGCCAGCAGCGCAGACAGGGGGAGTGAAAAACTGTTTTTT. Filled out from reference TRBV5-1 and TRBJ1-4, the complete variable domain reads KAGVTQTPRYLIKTRGQQVTLSCSPISGHRSVSWYQQTPGQGLQFLFEYFSETQRNKGNFPGRFSGRQFSNSRSEMNVSTLELGDSALYLCASSADRGSEKLFFGSGTQLSVL.

The chain has TRBV6-5 and TRBJ2-2; TRBD1 matches 8 bases. The CDR3 has 19 residues. Per the germline V gene, CDR1 is MNHEY and CDR2 is SVGAGI. J was trimmed by 6 bases and V by 2 bases; bases with no gene match: 17. CDR3 in DNA: TGTGCCAGCAGTTACAACACACAGGGCAGGGGGCAAGCGGCCGGGGAGCTGTTTTTT. This encodes CASSYNTQGRGQAAGELFF.

CDR3: CSARKTSGEAFF. The DNA of the CDR3 is TGCAGTGCTAGGAAAACCTCAGGTGAAGCTTTCTTT. The gene calls are TRBV20-1 and TRBJ1-1; D ambiguous. V shed 3 bases and J shed 7 bases, with 12 bases lying between them. The CDR3 runs to 12 residues. Germline CDR1 reads DFQATT; CDR2 reads SNEGSKA (reference sequence).

There are many counts of this clonotype. The chain combines TRBV20-1 with TRBJ2-3; D remains ambiguous. V was pared by 6 bases and J by 6 bases, with 13 bases between. The germline V gene has CDR1 DFQATT and CDR2 SNEGSKA (reference sequence). This CDR3 spans 12 amino acids. In DNA, the CDR3 is TGCAGTGCACCGAGCCGGGCGGATACGCAGTATTTT. Residues: CSAPSRADTQYF.

The CDR3 is CASSLLAGNGGEQFF. CDR3 in DNA: TGCGCCAGCAGCTTATTAGCGGGGAATGGTGGTGAGCAGTTCTTC. The chain recombines TRBV5-1 with TRBJ2-1, with 8 bases lining up with TRBD2. CDR3 length: 15 residues. Germline V gives CDR1 SGHRS, CDR2 YFSETQ. The ends lost 2 bases at V and 9 bases at J; junction bases unmatched: 10.

This clonotype was counted only a few times. This sequence joins TRBV7-2 and TRBJ1-1; D gene ambiguous. The CDR3 totals 16 residues. The V gene's germline CDR1 is SGHTA and CDR2 FQGNSA. Trimming removed 1 base from V and 0 bases from J, with 12 bases in between. This CDR3 is CASSLDPTFMNTEAFF. DNA of the CDR3: TGTGCCAGCAGCTTAGACCCGACATTTATGAACACTGAAGCTTTCTTT.

This clonotype has more than one count but fewer than ten. The chain carries TRBV5-5 and TRBJ2-1; no reliable D call. Trimming removed 2 bases from V and 0 bases from J, with 12 bases in between. Per the germline V gene, CDR1 is SGHKS and CDR2 is YYEKEE (reference sequence). The CDR3 length is 16 residues. In nucleotides, the CDR3 is TGTGCCAGCAGCTTAGGGCAGGCCATCTCCTACAATGAGCAGTTCTTC. It is translated as CASSLGQAISYNEQFF.